The clone carrying this TCR beta chain was counted only a few times. The germline CDR1 and CDR2 sequences are SGHRS and YFSETQ. V lost 4 bases to trimming and J lost 4 bases, with 11 bases between them. The CDR3 sequence is 13 residues long. These data are taken from a study of PD-1 blockade in classical Hodgkin lymphoma. Every patient was affected by relapse after autologous stem cell transplantation, while exposure to brentuximab vedotin was not uniform. Generated by immunoSEQ multiplex PCR, the TCRdb table keeps only in-frame clones and is missing some. The table includes fewer than 55,000 clones, roughly 90% detected once.

The TCR sequence derives from a human donor with classical Hodgkin lymphoma. Material: peripheral blood mononuclear cells (PBMCs), obtained at baseline. This chain links TRBV5-1 with TRBJ1-2; the D gene is possibly TRBD1 (5 bases). The chain's CDR3 is CASSPDSFYGYTF. CDR3 sequence (DNA): TGCGCCAGCAGCCCAGACAGTTTCTATGGCTACACCTTC.